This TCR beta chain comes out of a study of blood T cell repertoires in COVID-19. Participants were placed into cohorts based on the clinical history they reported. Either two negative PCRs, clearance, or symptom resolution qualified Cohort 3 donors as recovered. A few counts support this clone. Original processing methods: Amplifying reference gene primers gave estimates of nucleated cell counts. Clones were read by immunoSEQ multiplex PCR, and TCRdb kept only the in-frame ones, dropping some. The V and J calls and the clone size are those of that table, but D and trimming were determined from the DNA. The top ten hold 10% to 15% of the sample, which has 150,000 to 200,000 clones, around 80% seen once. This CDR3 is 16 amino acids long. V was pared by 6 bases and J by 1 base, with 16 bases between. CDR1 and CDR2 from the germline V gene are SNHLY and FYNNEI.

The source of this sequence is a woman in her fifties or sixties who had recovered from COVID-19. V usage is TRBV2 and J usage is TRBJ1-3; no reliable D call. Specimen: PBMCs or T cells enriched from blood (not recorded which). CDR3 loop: CASSPGPGDSGNTIYF. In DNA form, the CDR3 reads TGTGCCAGCAGCCCCGGGCCCGGGGATTCTGGAAACACCATATATTTT.